This TCR beta chain was captured by sequencing in a study of blood T cell repertoires in COVID-19. Study at large: Whether acute or convalescent, the COVID-19 samples came from the United States, Italy and Spain.

This clone occurred a few times. Seattle enrolled patients during active infection and tracked them longitudinally. The assay was immunoSEQ multiplex PCR, and TCRdb's table has in-frame clones only and misses some. The table shows about 290,000 clones, with about nine tenths occurring only once. The CDR3 totals 13 residues. Trimming left V 2 bases short and J 8 bases short, with 12 bases between. The sequenced sample consisted of peripheral blood. The TCR comes from a woman under 40 with COVID-19, enrolled during active disease. V and J are TRBV12-3 or TRBV12-4 and TRBJ1-2; D gene ambiguous. The DNA of the CDR3 is TGTGCCAGCAGTTTACTCAGCGGAAGGGGCTACACCTTC. Amino acids: CASSLLSGRGYTF.